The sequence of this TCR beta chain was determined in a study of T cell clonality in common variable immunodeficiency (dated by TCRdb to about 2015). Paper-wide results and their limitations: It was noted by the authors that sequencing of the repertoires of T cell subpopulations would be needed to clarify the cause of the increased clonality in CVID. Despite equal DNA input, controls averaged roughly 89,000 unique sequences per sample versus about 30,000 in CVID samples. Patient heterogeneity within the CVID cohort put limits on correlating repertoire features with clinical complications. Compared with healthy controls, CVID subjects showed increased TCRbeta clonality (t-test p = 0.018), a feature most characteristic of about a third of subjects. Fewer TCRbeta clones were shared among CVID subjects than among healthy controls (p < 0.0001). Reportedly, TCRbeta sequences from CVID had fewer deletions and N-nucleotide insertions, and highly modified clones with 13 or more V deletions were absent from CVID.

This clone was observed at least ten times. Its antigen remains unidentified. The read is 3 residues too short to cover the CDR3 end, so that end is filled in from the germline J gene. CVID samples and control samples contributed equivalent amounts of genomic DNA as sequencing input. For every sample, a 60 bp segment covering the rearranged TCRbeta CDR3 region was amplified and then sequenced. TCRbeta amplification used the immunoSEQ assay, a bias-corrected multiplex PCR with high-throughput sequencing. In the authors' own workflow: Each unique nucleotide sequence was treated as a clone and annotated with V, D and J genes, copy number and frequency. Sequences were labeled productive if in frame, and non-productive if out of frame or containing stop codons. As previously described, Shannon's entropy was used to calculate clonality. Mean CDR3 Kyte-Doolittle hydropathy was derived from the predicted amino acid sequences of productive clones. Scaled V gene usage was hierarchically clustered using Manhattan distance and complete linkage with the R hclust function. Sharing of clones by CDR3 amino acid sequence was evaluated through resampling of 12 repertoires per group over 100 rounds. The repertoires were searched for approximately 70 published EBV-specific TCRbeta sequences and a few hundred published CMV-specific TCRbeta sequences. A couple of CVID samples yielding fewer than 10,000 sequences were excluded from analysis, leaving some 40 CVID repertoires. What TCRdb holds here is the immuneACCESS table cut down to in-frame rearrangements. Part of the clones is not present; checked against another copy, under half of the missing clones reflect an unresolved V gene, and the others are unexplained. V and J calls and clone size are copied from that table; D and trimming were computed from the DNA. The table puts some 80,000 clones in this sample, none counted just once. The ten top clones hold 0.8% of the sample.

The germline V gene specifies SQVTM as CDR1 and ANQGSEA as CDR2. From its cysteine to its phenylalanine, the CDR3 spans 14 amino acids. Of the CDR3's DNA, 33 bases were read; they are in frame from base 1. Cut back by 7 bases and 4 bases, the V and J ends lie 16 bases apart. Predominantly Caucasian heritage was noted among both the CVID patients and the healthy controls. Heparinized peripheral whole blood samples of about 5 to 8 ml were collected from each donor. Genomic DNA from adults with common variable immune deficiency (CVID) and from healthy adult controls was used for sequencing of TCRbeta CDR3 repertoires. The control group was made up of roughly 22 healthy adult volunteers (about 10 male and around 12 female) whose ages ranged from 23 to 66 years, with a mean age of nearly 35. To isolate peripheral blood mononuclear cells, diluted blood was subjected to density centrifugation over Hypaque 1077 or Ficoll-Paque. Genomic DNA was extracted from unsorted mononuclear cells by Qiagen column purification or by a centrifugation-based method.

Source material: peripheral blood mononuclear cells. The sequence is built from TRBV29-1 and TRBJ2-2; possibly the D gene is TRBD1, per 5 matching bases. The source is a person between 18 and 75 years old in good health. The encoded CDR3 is CSAASRAITGELFF. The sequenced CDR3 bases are TGCAGCGCCGCGTCCAGGGCAATCACCGGGGAG.